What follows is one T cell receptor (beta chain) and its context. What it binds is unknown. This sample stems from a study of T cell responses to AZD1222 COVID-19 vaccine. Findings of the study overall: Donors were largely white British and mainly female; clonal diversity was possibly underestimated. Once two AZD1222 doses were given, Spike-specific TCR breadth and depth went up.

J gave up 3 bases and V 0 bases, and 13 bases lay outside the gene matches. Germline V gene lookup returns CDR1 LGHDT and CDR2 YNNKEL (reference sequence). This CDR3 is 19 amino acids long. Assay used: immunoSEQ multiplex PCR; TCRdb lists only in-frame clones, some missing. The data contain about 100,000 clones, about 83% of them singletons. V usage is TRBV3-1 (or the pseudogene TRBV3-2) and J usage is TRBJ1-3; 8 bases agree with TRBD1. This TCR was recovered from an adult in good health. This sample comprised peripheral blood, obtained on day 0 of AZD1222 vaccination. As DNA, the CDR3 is TGTGCCAGCAGCCAAGATACCACTGACAGGGGAATTGTTGGAAACACCATATATTTT. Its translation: CASSQDTTDRGIVGNTIYF.